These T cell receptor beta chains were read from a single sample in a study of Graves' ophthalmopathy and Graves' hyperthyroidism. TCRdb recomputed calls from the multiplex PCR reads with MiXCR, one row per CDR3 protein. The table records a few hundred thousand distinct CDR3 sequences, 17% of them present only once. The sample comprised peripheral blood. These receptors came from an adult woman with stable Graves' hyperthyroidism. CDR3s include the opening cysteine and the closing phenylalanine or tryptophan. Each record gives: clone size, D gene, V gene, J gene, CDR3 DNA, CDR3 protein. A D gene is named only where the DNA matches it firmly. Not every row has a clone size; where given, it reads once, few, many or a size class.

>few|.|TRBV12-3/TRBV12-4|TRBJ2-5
TGTGCCAGCACCTCGTACCAAGAGACCCAGTACTTC
CASTSYQETQYF
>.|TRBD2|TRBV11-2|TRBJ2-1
TGTGCCAGCAGCCTGAGGACTAGTTCCTACAATGAGCAGTTCTTC
CASSLRTSSYNEQFF
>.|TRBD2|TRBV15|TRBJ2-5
TGTGCCACCAGCGGCGGGACTAGCGGTTCCCAAGAGACCCAGTACTTC
CATSGGTSGSQETQYF
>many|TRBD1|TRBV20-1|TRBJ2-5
TGCAGTGCGGCTCAAGGACAGGCGGAAGAGACCCAGTACTTC
CSAAQGQAEETQYF
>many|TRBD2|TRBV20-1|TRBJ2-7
TGCAGTGCTAGTATCGAGGGTCTAGCGGCGACCTACGAGCAGTACTTC
CSASIEGLAATYEQYF
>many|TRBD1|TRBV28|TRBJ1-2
TGTGCCAGCAGCCGACAGACAGGGACCTATGGCTACACCTTC
CASSRQTGTYGYTF
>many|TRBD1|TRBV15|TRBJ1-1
TGTGCCACCTACGACAGGGGCGTTACTGAAGCTTTCTTT
CATYDRGVTEAFF
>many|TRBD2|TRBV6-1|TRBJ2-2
TGTGCCAGCAGCCAGGGCGGGAGGGCCTACACCGGGGAGCTGTTTTTT
CASSQGGRAYTGELFF
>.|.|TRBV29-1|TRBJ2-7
TGCAGCGTCCAAACAGGGTCCTACGAGCAGTACTTC
CSVQTGSYEQYF
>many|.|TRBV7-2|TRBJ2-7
TGTGCCAGCAGCTTCGGGAGAAGCTCCTACGAGCAGTACTTC
CASSFGRSSYEQYF
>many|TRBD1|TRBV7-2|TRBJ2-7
TGTGCCAGCAGCTTTGCTACAGGGGTTCTCTACGAGCAGTACTTC
CASSFATGVLYEQYF
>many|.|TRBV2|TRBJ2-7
TGTGCCAGCAGTGGCGGGTCCCTCTACGAGCAGTACTTC
CASSGGSLYEQYF
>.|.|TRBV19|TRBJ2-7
TGTGCCAGTAGTATAGGCCGGGTGAACTACGAGCAGTACTTC
CASSIGRVNYEQYF
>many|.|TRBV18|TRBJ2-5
TGTGCCAGCAGTCCGACCGGCCCCCAAGAGACCCAGTACTTC
CASSPTGPQETQYF
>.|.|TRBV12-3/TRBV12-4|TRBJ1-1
TGTGCCAGCAGTCTCGGGAAAAGGCTGAACACTGAAGCTTTCTTT
CASSLGKRLNTEAFF
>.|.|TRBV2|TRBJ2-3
TGTGCCAGCAGGGAGGACCCTAGCACAGATACGCAGTATTTT
CASREDPSTDTQYF
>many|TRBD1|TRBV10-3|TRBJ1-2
TGTGCCATCAGTGAGAAGGGGGCGCACTATGGCTACACCTTC
CAISEKGAHYGYTF
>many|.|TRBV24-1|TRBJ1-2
TGTGCCACCAGTGATTTGAGCAGGAACTATGGCTACACCTTC
CATSDLSRNYGYTF
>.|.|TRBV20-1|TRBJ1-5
TGCAGTGCTAGAGGGGGGCAGGTCGATCAGCCCCAGCATTTT
CSARGGQVDQPQHF
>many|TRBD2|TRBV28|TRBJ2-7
TGTGCCAGCAGTCCACTACTAGCGGGAGGGCCCTACGAGCAGTACTTC
CASSPLLAGGPYEQYF
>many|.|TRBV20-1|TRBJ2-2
TGCAGTGCTAGTTCTATCGGAAAGAACACCGGGGAGCTGTTTTTT
CSASSIGKNTGELFF
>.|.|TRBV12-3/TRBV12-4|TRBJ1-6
TGTGCCAGCAGTCGCAGGGGTCGGAATTCACCCCTCCACTTT
CASSRRGRNSPLHF
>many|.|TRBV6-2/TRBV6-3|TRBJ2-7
TGTGCCAGCAGTTACTCACAGCGGTTGGGCTCCTACGAGCAGTACTTC
CASSYSQRLGSYEQYF
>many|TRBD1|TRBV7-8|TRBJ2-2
TGTGCCAGCAAACAGGGACAGGCCAACACCGGGGAGCTGTTTTTT
CASKQGQANTGELFF
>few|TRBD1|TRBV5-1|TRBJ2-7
TGCGCCAGCAGCCCCGGGACAGGACCAATCTACGAGCAGTACTTC
CASSPGTGPIYEQYF
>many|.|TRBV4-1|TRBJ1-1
TGCGCCAGCAGCCAAGATCACAGTAACACTGAAGCTTTCTTT
CASSQDHSNTEAFF
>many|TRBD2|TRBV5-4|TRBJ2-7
TGTGCCAGCAGCCACGGACTAGCGGGACGGCACGAGCAGTACTTC
CASSHGLAGRHEQYF
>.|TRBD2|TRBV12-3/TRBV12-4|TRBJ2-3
TGTGCCAGCAGTTTGGGTAGGCGGGAGGGGGATACGCAGTATTTT
CASSLGRREGDTQYF
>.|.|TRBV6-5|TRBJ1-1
TGTGCCAGCAGTTTTCGCAGACACACTGAAGCTTTCTTT
CASSFRRHTEAFF
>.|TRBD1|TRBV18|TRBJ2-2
TGTGCCAGCTCACCGAGACAGGGAAGGGACACCGGGGAGCTGTTTTTT
CASSPRQGRDTGELFF
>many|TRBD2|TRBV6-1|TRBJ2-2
TGTGCCAGCAGTGGACTAGCGGGAGGGATCGGGGAGCTGTTTTTT
CASSGLAGGIGELFF
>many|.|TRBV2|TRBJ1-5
TGTGCCAGCAGTGAACGTCTTTATCAGCCCCAGCATTTT
CASSERLYQPQHF
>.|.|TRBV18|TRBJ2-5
TGTGCCAGCTCTCCCGGCTCAGCGGAAGAGACCCAGTACTTC
CASSPGSAEETQYF
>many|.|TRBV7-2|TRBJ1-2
TGTGCCAGCAGCCGCATCAGCCTTAACTATGGCTACACCTTC
CASSRISLNYGYTF
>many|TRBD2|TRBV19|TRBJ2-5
TGTGCCAGTAGTGCCGATGTAGCGGGGTTCTCAGAGACCCAGTACTTC
CASSADVAGFSETQYF
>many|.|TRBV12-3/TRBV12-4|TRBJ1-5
TGTGCCAGCAGTCCGCTAGGGGGGCCCAGTCAGCCCCAGCATTTT
CASSPLGGPSQPQHF
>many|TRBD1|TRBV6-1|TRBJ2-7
TGTGCCAGCAGTCCATTGACAGGGGCCGAGCAGTACTTC
CASSPLTGAEQYF
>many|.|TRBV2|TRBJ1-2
TGTGCCAGCAACCGAAGGACCCTAGGGAACTATGGCTACACCTTC
CASNRRTLGNYGYTF
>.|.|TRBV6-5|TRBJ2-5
TGTGCCAGCATCTCGGACGGAGAGACCCAGTACTTC
CASISDGETQYF
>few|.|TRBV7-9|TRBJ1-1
TGTGCCAGCATCTTAGAGGCTGAAGCTTTCTTT
CASILEAEAFF
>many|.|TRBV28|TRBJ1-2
TGTGCCAGCAGTTTGGCAACCCGGACGGCACGCTATGGCTACACCTTC
CASSLATRTARYGYTF
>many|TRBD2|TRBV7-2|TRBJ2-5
TGTGCCAGCAGCTTTCAATTAGCGGGGCTACAAGAGACCCAGTACTTC
CASSFQLAGLQETQYF
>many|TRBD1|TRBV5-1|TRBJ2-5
TGCGCCAGCAGCTTGGCCGGGACAGCCCCCTACCAAGAGACCCAGTACTTC
CASSLAGTAPYQETQYF
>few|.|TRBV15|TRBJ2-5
TGTGCCACCAGCAGAGAGGGGGCCGGGGAGACCCAGTACTTC
CATSREGAGETQYF
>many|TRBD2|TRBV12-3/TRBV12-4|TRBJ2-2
TGTGCCAGCAGTTCACCCCTTACTAGCGGACGAACCGGGGAGCTGTTTTTT
CASSSPLTSGRTGELFF
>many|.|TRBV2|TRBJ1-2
TGTGCCAGCAGTGACAAGATGTGGCAGGGGCTATCCTTTGGCTACACCTTC
CASSDKMWQGLSFGYTF
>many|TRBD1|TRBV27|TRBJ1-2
TGTGCCAGCCTCCCCAGCAGGGGGCCGGTCTATGGCTACACCTTC
CASLPSRGPVYGYTF
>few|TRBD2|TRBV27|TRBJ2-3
TGTGCCAGCAGGACCCCCGGACTAGCGGGTTCTAGCACAGATACGCAGTATTTT
CASRTPGLAGSSTDTQYF
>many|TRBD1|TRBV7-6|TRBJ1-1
TGTGCCAGCAGCTTAGCACCCGGACAGGGAGAAGCTTTCTTT
CASSLAPGQGEAFF
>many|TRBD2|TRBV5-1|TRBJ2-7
TGCGCCAGCAGCGTCCCGGGAGGGCCCTCCTACGAGCAGTACTTC
CASSVPGGPSYEQYF